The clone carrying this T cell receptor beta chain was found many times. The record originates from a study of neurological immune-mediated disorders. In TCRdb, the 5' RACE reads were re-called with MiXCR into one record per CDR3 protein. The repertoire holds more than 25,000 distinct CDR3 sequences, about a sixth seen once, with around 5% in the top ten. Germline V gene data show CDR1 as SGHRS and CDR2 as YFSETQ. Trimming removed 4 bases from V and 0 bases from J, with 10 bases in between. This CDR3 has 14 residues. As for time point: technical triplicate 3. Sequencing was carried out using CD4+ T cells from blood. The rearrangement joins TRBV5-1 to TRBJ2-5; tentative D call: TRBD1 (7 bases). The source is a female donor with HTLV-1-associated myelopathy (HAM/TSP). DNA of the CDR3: TGCGCCAGCAGCGCGGGACAGTACCAAGAGACCCAGTACTTC. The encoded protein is CASSAGQYQETQYF.